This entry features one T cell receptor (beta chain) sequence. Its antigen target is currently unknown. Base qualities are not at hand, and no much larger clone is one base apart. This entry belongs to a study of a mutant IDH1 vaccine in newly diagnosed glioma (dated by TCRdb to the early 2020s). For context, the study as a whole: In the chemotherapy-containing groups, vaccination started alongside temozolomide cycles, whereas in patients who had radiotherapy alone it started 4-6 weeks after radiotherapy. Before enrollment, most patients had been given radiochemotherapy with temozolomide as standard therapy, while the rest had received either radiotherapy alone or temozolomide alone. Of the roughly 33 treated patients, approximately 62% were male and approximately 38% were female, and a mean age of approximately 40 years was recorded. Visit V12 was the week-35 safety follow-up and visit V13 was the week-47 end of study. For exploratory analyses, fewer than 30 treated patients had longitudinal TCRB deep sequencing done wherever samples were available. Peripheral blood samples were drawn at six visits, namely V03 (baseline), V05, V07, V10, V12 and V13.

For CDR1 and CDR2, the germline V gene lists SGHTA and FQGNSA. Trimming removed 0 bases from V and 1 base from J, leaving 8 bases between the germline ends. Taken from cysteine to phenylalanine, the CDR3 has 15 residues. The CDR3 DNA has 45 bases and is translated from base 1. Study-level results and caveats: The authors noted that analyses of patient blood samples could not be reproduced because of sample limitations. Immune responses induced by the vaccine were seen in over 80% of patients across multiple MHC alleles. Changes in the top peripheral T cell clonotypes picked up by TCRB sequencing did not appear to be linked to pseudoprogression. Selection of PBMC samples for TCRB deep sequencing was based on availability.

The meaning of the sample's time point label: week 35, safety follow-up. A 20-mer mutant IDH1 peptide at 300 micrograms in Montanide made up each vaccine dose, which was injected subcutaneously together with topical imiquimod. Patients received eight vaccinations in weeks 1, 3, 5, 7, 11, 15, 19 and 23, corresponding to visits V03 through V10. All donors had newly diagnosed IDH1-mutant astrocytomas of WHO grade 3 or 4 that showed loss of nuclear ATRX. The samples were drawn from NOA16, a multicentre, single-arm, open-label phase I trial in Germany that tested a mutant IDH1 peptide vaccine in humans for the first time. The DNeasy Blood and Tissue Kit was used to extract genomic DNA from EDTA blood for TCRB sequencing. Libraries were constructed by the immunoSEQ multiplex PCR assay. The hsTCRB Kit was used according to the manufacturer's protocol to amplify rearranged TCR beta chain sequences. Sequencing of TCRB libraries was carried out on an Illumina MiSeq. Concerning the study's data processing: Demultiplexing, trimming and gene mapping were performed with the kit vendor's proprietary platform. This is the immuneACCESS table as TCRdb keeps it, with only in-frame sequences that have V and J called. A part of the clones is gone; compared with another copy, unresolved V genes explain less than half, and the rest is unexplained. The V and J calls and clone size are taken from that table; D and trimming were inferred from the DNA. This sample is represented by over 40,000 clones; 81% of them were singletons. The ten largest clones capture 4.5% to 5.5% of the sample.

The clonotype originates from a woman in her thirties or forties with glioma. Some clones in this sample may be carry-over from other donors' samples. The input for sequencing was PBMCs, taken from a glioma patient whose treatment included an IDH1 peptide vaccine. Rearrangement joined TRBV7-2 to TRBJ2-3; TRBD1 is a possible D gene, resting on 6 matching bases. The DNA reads TGTGCCAGCAGCTTAGCGGCAGGGGGCACAGATACGCAGTATTTT. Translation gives CASSLAAGGTDTQYF.